A single sample gave rise to the 9 T cell receptor beta chains below, sequenced in a study of OX40 agonist ivuxolimab in advanced cancers. Sequenced by immunoSEQ multiplex PCR; TCRdb stores in-frame clones only, minus some. The sample records around 79,000 clones, approximately 89% being singletons. Sequencing used CD4+ or CD8+ T cells sorted from blood, obtained in a trial of the OX40 agonist ivuxolimab. The source is an adult with an advanced solid tumor such as melanoma, head and neck, liver or kidney cancer.

This rearrangement joins TRBV4-3 to TRBJ2-2; no clear D gene. This CDR3 comprises 13 residues. V was clipped by 1 base and J by 6 bases, with 6 bases between them. CDR1 is LGHNA, CDR2 YSLEER, per germline. CDR3 sequence reads: CASSQASAGELFF. The CDR3 DNA reads as TGCGCCAGCAGCCAAGCGTCCGCCGGGGAGCTGTTTTTT.

The gene calls are TRBV6-1 and TRBJ1-6, with D perhaps TRBD1 (6 bases). V was cut by 6 bases and J by 10 bases, with 19 bases left in between. The CDR3 is 15 amino acids. Germline V lookup: CDR1 MNHNS, CDR2 SASEGT. The CDR3 region has the DNA TGTGCCAGCAGCACCGGGACACTATCAACCTCACCCCTCCACTTT. Protein: CASSTGTLSTSPLHF.

The chain employs TRBV6-1 and TRBJ1-4, with D possibly matching TRBD1 (5 bases). Looked up from germline, CDR1 is MNHNS and CDR2 is SASEGT. V lost 5 bases to trimming and J lost 4 bases, with 11 bases between them. The CDR3 contains 14 residues. The CDR3 loop reads CASSQQVINEKLFF. CDR3 DNA: TGTGCCAGCAGTCAACAGGTGATTAATGAAAAACTGTTTTTT.

The J gene is TRBJ2-1, the V gene TRBV19; TRBD2 matches 10 bases. This CDR3 comprises 15 residues. Trimming removed 2 bases from V and 10 bases from J; junction bases left unmatched: 8. Germline values: CDR1 LNHDA, CDR2 SQIVND (reference sequence). CDR3 bases: TGTGCCAGTAGTATAACTAGCGGGGCTCTGAGCGAGCAGTTCTTC. Protein sequence: CASSITSGALSEQFF.

J is TRBJ1-5 and V is TRBV19; D ambiguous. CDR1 and CDR2 from the germline V gene are LNHDA and SQIVND (reference sequence). With 5 bases removed from V and 5 bases from J, the gap between germline ends came to 7 bases. The CDR3 is 12 residues long. The CDR3 region is CASSLTDQPQHF. The CDR3 region has the DNA TGTGCCAGTAGTCTTACAGATCAGCCCCAGCATTTT.

V and J are TRBV28 and TRBJ1-5, with a weak D call TRBD1 (6 bases). Per the germline V gene, CDR1 is MDHEN and CDR2 is SYDVKM. The V and J ends lost 5 bases and 6 bases respectively, with 11 bases between them. The CDR3 is 13 amino acids. CDR3 amino acids: CASSRTVSQPQHF. The CDR3 DNA is TGTGCCAGCAGTCGGACAGTAAGTCAGCCCCAGCATTTT.

V and J are TRBV28 and TRBJ1-2; 10 bases fit TRBD1. From germline, CDR1 is MDHEN and CDR2 SYDVKM. V shed 7 bases, J shed 2 bases, and the junction held 7 bases outside the gene matches. The CDR3 extends over 15 amino acids. DNA for the CDR3: TGTGCCAGCACCCCAGGACAGGGGGTAAACTATGGCTACACCTTC. Protein sequence: CASTPGQGVNYGYTF.

The chain has TRBV27 and TRBJ1-5, with 7 positions matching TRBD1. Germline loops: CDR1 MNHEY, CDR2 SMNVEV (reference sequence). The length of the CDR3 is 16 residues. Losses at the gene ends were 5 bases for V and 2 bases for J; bases not matched to a gene: 9. The CDR3 DNA reads TGTGCCAGCAGTCCGGAGTTAGGGGGCGGCAATCAGCCCCAGCATTTT. Translating it yields CASSPELGGGNQPQHF.

CDR3 coding DNA: TGTGCCAGCAGTTATCGACAGGGGGCGGAAGCTTTCTTT. Amino acids: CASSYRQGAEAFF. J is TRBJ1-1 and V is TRBV6-5; the match to TRBD1 covers 10 bases. The trim removed 3 bases at V and 8 bases at J, leaving 3 bases unmatched. Germline V gene data show CDR1 as MNHEY and CDR2 as SVGAGI. This CDR3 is 13 amino acids long.